The present entry profiles one TCR beta chain with its context. A read error may produce the germline difference seen at one junction end. This specimen belongs to a study of blood T cells in healthy people across ages. This CDR3 has 16 amino acids. Germline V CDR1 and CDR2: WSHSY, SAAADI. PCR was performed a second time for 7 to 11 cycles using a sample-barcoded 5' primer and a J-beta primer mix. TCRdb used MiXCR to reprocess the 5' RACE reads, holding one entry per CDR3 protein. This table has over 1.5 million distinct CDR3 sequences, 49% appearing once. The chain combines TRBV10-2 with TRBJ2-3; 10 bases map to TRBD2. This receptor was identified in a woman aged 40 to 50 in good health. Sequencing used blood. CDR3 loop: CVSTPAGGPGTDTQYF. The CDR3 coding sequence is TGCGTCAGCACGCCAGCGGGGGGGCCAGGCACAGATACGCAGTATTTT.